These 4 T cell receptor beta chains came from one sample sequenced in a study of cytomegalovirus exposure and HLA in healthy donors. PCR was performed using 60 Vbeta and 13 Jbeta primers. The method was immunoSEQ multiplex PCR; TCRdb's version includes in-frame clones alone and lacks a portion of them. The sample has approximately 300,000 clones, 80% seen once; the top ten hold less than 0.4%. The sequenced sample consisted of PBMCs. These receptors originate from a girl aged 2 to 10 in good health and CMV-seronegative.

The chain carries TRBV18 and TRBJ2-1; the match to TRBD2 covers 12 bases. V lost 3 bases, J lost 6 bases, and 6 bases stayed unmatched. Germline CDR1 reads KGHSH; CDR2 reads LQKENI. This CDR3 contains 16 residues. CDR3 amino acids: CASSPLTSGSSNEQFF. The DNA of the CDR3 is TGTGCCAGCTCACCTCTGACTAGCGGGAGTTCCAATGAGCAGTTCTTC. Using reference TRBV18 and TRBJ2-1 for the parts outside the CDR3, the full variable domain is NAGVMQNPRHLVRRRGQEARLRCSPMKGHSHVYWYRQLPEEGLKFMVYLQKENIIDESGMPKERFSAEFPKEGPSILRIQQVVRGDSAAYFCASSPLTSGSSNEQFFGPGTRLTVL.

The chain carries TRBV27 and TRBJ2-1, with D uncertain. V lost 3 bases and J lost 0, with 6 bases in between. The CDR3 totals 14 residues. In germline, CDR1 is MNHEY, CDR2 SMNVEV (reference sequence). The CDR3 spells CASSFSSSYNEQFF. The CDR3 nucleotides are TGTGCCAGCAGTTTCTCCAGCTCCTACAATGAGCAGTTCTTC.

The chain has TRBV6-1 and TRBJ2-7; 9 nucleotides line up with TRBD1. Germline V lookup: CDR1 MNHNS, CDR2 SASEGT. The V and J ends lost 0 bases and 1 base, in that order; junction bases with no gene match: 1. The CDR3 has 15 amino acids. The CDR3 sequence is CASSEAGTGSYEQYF. The CDR3, as DNA: TGTGCCAGCAGTGAAGCCGGGACAGGGTCCTACGAGCAGTACTTC.

V is TRBV4-2 and J is TRBJ2-1; no firm D call. The germline gives CDR1 LGHNA, CDR2 YNFKEQ. V was shortened by 0 bases and J by 3 bases, with 6 bases between the two germline ends. The CDR3 runs to 14 residues. In nucleotides, the CDR3 is TGTGCCAGCAGCCAAGAGCGTGTCTACAATGAGCAGTTCTTC. Its protein is CASSQERVYNEQFF.